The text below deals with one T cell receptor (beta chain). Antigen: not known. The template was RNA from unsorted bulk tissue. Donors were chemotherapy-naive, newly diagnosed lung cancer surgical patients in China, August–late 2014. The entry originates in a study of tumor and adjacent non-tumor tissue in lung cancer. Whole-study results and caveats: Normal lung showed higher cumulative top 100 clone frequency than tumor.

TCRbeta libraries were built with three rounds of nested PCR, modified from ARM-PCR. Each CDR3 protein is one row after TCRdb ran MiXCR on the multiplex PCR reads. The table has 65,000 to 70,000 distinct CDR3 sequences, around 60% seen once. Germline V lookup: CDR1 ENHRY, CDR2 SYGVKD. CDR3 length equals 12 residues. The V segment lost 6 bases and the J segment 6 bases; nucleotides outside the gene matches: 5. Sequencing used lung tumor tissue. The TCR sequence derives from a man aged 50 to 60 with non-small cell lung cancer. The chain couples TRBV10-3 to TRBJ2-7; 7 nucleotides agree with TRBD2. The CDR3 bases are TGTGCCATCAGCACGGGAGGAATCGAGCAGTACTTC. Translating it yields CAISTGGIEQYF.